This T cell receptor beta chain emerged from a study of T-cell reconstitution after alpha-beta-depleted transplantation in children. Molecular barcoding with unique molecular identifiers was used for the TCRbeta library. One entry per CDR3 protein results from TCRdb running MiXCR on the PCR reads. The sample carries roughly 100,000 distinct CDR3 sequences, about 6% recorded once. The germline V and J ends were trimmed by 3 bases and 3 bases, with 12 bases remaining between them. The germline gives CDR1 MNHEY, CDR2 SVGAGI. CDR3 length: 15 amino acids. This clonotype was counted many times. The sequence derives from a female patient aged 2 to 10 who had a stem cell transplant for Fanconi anemia, so the T cells may come from the graft donor. The material was PBMCs, mostly from graft donor cells, obtained 60 days after TCRalphabeta/CD19-depleted stem cell transplant. The J gene is TRBJ1-5, the V gene TRBV6-5, with a possible D match to TRBD1 (5 bases). CDR3 residues: CASSYLSGNNQPQHF. Here the CDR3 DNA reads TGTGCCAGCAGTTATCTGTCAGGGAACAATCAGCCCCAGCATTTT.